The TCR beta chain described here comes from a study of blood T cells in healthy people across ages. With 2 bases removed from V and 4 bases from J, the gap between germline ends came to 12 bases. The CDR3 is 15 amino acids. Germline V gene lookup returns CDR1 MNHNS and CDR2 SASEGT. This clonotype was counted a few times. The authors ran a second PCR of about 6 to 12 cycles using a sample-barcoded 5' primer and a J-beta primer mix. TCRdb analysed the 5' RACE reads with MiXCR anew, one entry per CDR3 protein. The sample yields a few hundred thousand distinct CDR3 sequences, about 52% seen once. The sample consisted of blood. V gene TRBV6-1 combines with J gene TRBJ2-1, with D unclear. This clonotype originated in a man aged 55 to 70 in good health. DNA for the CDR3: TGTGCCAGCAGTGAAATCTCCCTGGCGTACAATGAGCAGTTCTTC. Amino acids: CASSEISLAYNEQFF.